What follows is one T cell receptor (beta chain) and its context. Only in-frame clones appear in the TCRdb table, and some are missing; sequencing was by immunoSEQ multiplex PCR. The table lists fewer than 250,000 clones, 80% to 90% of them singletons. This sample stems from a study of blood T cell repertoires in COVID-19. Across the whole study: Material from acute and convalescent COVID-19 was sourced from the United States, Italy and Spain. PBMCs, B-cell-depleted T cells, or T cells were the source of the cDNA or gDNA that made up the material.

Germline CDR1 and CDR2: MGHRA and YSYEKL. The CDR3 sequence is 15 residues long. Trimming stripped 0 bases from V and 2 bases from J, with 11 bases between. Sequencing was performed on PBMCs or T cells enriched from blood (not recorded which). The receptor comes from a woman in her twenties or thirties with acute COVID-19. The chain couples TRBV4-1 to TRBJ2-7, with D unresolved. The CDR3: CASSQDPGGTYEQYF. The CDR3 nucleotides read TGCGCCAGCAGCCAAGATCCTGGCGGTACCTACGAGCAGTACTTC.